This T cell receptor beta chain was recorded in a study of cytomegalovirus exposure and HLA in healthy donors. Overall study results and limits: The investigators catalogued 150 to 200 TCR beta chains as cytomegalovirus-associated. Usually a TCR sequence was rare, but some public TCRs were found in many donors.

Concerning this clone: Its target is not known.

V shed 3 bases, J shed 4 bases, and the junction held 10 bases outside the gene matches. The CDR3 is 16 residues long. The germline V gene encodes CDR1 SGHTS and CDR2 YDEGEE. Primers for the PCR totalled 60 Vbeta and 13 Jbeta. Source study methods: In a later analysis, around 12 million of around 75 million unique beta chains occurred in at least two donors. Clones were sequenced by immunoSEQ multiplex PCR, and TCRdb holds only the in-frame ones, with some missing. V and J calls plus clone size are reproduced from that table; the DNA served to infer D and trimming. This sample has 100,000 to 150,000 clones, with about a sixth found just once.

The sample comprised PBMCs. The sequence was collected from a female donor in good health and CMV-seropositive. The rearrangement uses TRBV5-8 and TRBJ1-3; 7 bases map to TRBD1. The CDR3 sequence: CASSWYWQGDGNTIYF. The CDR3 DNA sequence: TGTGCCAGCAGCTGGTACTGGCAGGGGGACGGAAACACCATATATTTT.